The subject of this entry is one TCR beta chain. This entry belongs to a study of blood T cell repertoires in COVID-19. Trimming took 0 bases from V and 4 from J, leaving 4 bases between them. There are 12 residues in the CDR3. Germline CDR1 is SGDLS and CDR2 is YYNGEE. Repertoires were generated with immunoSEQ multiplex PCR, while TCRdb's copy carries only in-frame clones and drops some. The sample lists 150,000 to 200,000 clones, approximately 89% seen once, with around 6.2% in the top ten. Sequenced material: PBMCs or T cells enriched from blood (not recorded which). This sequence joins TRBV9 and TRBJ1-2; D remains ambiguous. This TCR came from a man in his forties or fifties who had recovered from COVID-19. This chain's CDR3 is CASSVDGYGYTF. The DNA for the CDR3 is TGTGCCAGCAGCGTAGACGGCTATGGCTACACCTTC.